Shown below are 22 T cell receptor beta chains from a single sample sequenced in a study of shared clonotypes between healthy human individuals. The method was immunoSEQ multiplex PCR; TCRdb's version includes in-frame clones alone and lacks a portion of them. Among 740,000 or so clones listed, around four fifths were seen once. The sequencing input was memory CD4+ T cells sorted from blood. Sample subset: CD45RA-negative fraction. Receptors originate from a woman aged 25-40 years in good health.

DNA for the CDR3: TGTGCCAGCAGCCGAGATCGCCAGCAGTTCTTC. Amino acids: CASSRDRQQFF. This chain uses TRBV7-8 with TRBJ2-1; D call uncertain. This CDR3 region has 11 residues. V lost 5 bases, J lost 11 bases, and 10 bases lay in between. The germline CDR1 and CDR2 sequences are SGHVS and FQNEAQ. Full variable domain (missing parts from reference TRBV7-8 and TRBJ2-1): GAGVSQSPRYKVAKRGQDVALRCDPISGHVSLFWYQQALGQGPEFLTYFQNEAQLDKSGLPSDRFFAERPEGSVSTLKIQRTQQEDSAVYLCASSRDRQQFFGPGTRLTVL.

V and J are TRBV5-6 and TRBJ1-1; 10 bases align to TRBD1. V shed 4 bases and J 1 base; nucleotides not matched to a gene: 13. The germline V gene has CDR1 SGHDT and CDR2 YYEEEE. The CDR3 length is 18 residues. The CDR3 bases are TGTGCCAGCAGCCGAAGCCCCGGGACAGGGGCCTCGAACACTGAAGCTTTCTTT. This sequence encodes CASSRSPGTGASNTEAFF.

This clone was observed at least ten times. J is TRBJ2-1 and V is TRBV5-1; 11 bases match TRBD2. The germline CDR1 and CDR2 sequences are SGHRS and YFSETQ. The junction had 5 bases not matched to a gene; V was cut back by 4 bases and J by 5 bases. This CDR3 spans 15 amino acids. The CDR3 DNA sequence: TGCGCCAGCAGCCCCGGACTAGCGGGCCACAATGAGCAGTTCTTC. It is translated as CASSPGLAGHNEQFF.

This sequence joins TRBV4-1 and TRBJ2-5, with 11 positions matching TRBD2. The CDR3 extends over 16 amino acids. Germline V gives CDR1 MGHRA, CDR2 YSYEKL. The trim removed 0 bases at V and 9 bases at J, leaving 9 bases unmatched. The CDR3 DNA sequence: TGCGCCAGCAGCCAAGAAATGACTAGCGGGAACGCGGCCCAGTACTTC. This codes for CASSQEMTSGNAAQYF.

The V call is TRBV30, the J call TRBJ2-7; D is uncertain. This CDR3 comprises 13 residues. Germline CDR1 GTSNPN, CDR2 SVGIG (reference sequence). V gave up 2 bases and J gave up 5 bases, with 13 bases separating them. CDR3 amino acids: CAWSFNSADEQYF. CDR3 coding DNA: TGTGCCTGGAGTTTTAACAGCGCCGACGAGCAGTACTTC.

This clone came up a few times. J is TRBJ2-1 and V is TRBV29-1; D is possibly TRBD2 (6 bases). Deletions cut 6 bases from V and 1 base from J, with 16 bases between. Germline loops: CDR1 SQVTM, CDR2 ANQGSEA. The CDR3 is 15 amino acids. The CDR3 region has the DNA TGCAGCGTCGACGCGGGGACCCGATCCTACAATGAGCAGTTCTTC. Translating gives CSVDAGTRSYNEQFF.

In this sample, this clone turned up a few times. The rearrangement joins TRBV2 to TRBJ2-7; D call uncertain. This CDR3 has 16 amino acids. With 3 bases removed from V and 2 bases from J, the gap between germline ends came to 17 bases. The V gene's germline CDR1 is SNHLY and CDR2 FYNNEI. CDR3 nucleotide sequence: TGTGCCAGCAGTGAGGGGTTCCTTTATAATACCTACGAGCAGTACTTC. It translates to CASSEGFLYNTYEQYF.

As to this clone: Within the sample, other DNA sequences also encode this same CDR3. This CDR3 reads CASSLDLSTDTQYF. The CDR3, as DNA: TGCGCCAGCAGCTTGGATCTGAGCACAGATACGCAGTATTTT. The chain employs TRBV5-1 and TRBJ2-3, with D unresolved. The V gene's germline CDR1 is SGHRS and CDR2 YFSETQ. The CDR3 totals 14 residues. Trimming stripped 0 bases from V and 0 bases from J, with 5 bases between.

The J gene is TRBJ2-3, the V gene TRBV11-2, with D possibly being TRBD2 (6 bases). Germline V gene lookup returns CDR1 SGHAT and CDR2 FQNNGV. Trimming cost V 1 base and J 4 bases, with 12 bases left between them. The CDR3 has 15 amino acids. The CDR3, as DNA: TGTGCCAGCAGCTTAGGTGGAGGGGCGGCAGATACGCAGTATTTT. It yields the protein CASSLGGGAADTQYF.

This chain joins TRBV27 and TRBJ2-7; the match to TRBD2 covers 8 bases. Losses at the gene ends were 5 bases for V and 2 bases for J; bases not matched to a gene: 11. Per germline, CDR1 MNHEY and CDR2 SMNVEV (reference sequence). The CDR3 is 16 amino acids. This CDR3 reads CASSRLASSKTYEQYF. Here the CDR3 DNA reads TGTGCCAGCAGTCGACTAGCGTCATCCAAAACCTACGAGCAGTACTTC.

The chain combines TRBV9 with TRBJ2-2; 7 bases are shared with TRBD2. The V and J ends lost 4 bases and 1 base, in that order; junction bases with no gene match: 10. Per the germline V gene, CDR1 is SGDLS and CDR2 is YYNGEE. This CDR3 has 17 residues. The CDR3 is CASSHNGREKNTGELFF. The CDR3 region has the DNA TGTGCCAGCAGCCACAATGGGAGGGAGAAGAACACCGGGGAGCTGTTTTTT.

The V call is TRBV30, the J call TRBJ1-4; possible D gene TRBD1, 5 bases. The CDR3 loop spans 14 amino acids. Germline V gives CDR1 GTSNPN, CDR2 SVGIG (reference sequence). V was cut by 3 bases and J by 6 bases, with 14 bases left in between. CDR3 amino acids: CAWRTGLRDEKLFF. DNA of the CDR3: TGTGCCTGGAGAACAGGTTTACGGGATGAAAAACTGTTTTTT. Drawing the rest from reference TRBV30 and TRBJ1-4, the complete variable domain is SQTIHQWPATLVQPVGSPLSLECTVEGTSNPNLYWYRQAAGRGLQLLFYSVGIGQISSEVPQNLSASRPQDRQFILSSKKLLLSDSGFYLCAWRTGLRDEKLFFGSGTQLSVL.

The sample holds a few counts of this clone. This chain uses TRBV11-3 with TRBJ2-2; tentative D call: TRBD1 (7 bases). CDR3 length: 14 amino acids. The ends were cut back, 3 bases at V and 7 bases at J, with 12 bases in the middle. Germline assignment: CDR1 SGHNT and CDR2 YENEEA. In DNA form, the CDR3 reads TGTGCCAGCAGCTTTTCAGGGGGGAACGGGGAGCTGTTTTTT. This gives the protein CASSFSGGNGELFF.

There are a few counts of this clone. This rearrangement joins TRBV18 to TRBJ2-3; tentatively, D is TRBD1 (5 bases). The CDR3 sequence is 15 residues long. Germline lookup yields CDR1 KGHSH and CDR2 LQKENI. V lost 3 bases, J lost 2 bases, and 12 bases lay in between. CDR3 sequence: CASSPSSQDTDTQYF. In DNA, the CDR3 is TGTGCCAGCTCACCTTCGTCACAGGACACAGATACGCAGTATTTT.

This chain connects TRBV28 to TRBJ2-5; D perhaps matches TRBD1 (6 bases). V shed 2 bases and J shed 4 bases, with 8 bases lying between them. CDR1 and CDR2 from the germline V gene are MDHEN and SYDVKM. CDR3 length: 13 residues. For the CDR3, the DNA is TGTGCCAGCAGTTTAGGGGGCGCAGAGACCCAGTACTTC. Amino acid sequence: CASSLGGAETQYF.

The chain combines TRBV10-1 with TRBJ2-4; TRBD1 aligns across 8 bases. Trimming removed 0 bases from V and 6 bases from J; junction bases left unmatched: 4. The germline CDR1 and CDR2 sequences are WNHNN and SYGVQD (reference sequence). The CDR3 is made up of 15 amino acids. This CDR3 reads CASSESLGQGNIQYF. CDR3 nucleotide sequence: TGCGCCAGCAGTGAGTCTCTCGGACAGGGAAACATTCAGTACTTC.

The gene calls are TRBV5-1 and TRBJ2-1; D assignment may be TRBD1 or TRBD2 (5 bases each). V shed 5 bases and J shed 4 bases, with 13 bases lying between them. Per germline, CDR1 SGHRS and CDR2 YFSETQ. This CDR3 region has 14 residues. For the CDR3, the DNA is TGCGCCAGCAGGCACCCGGGACGGTACAATGAGCAGTTCTTC. This encodes CASRHPGRYNEQFF.

This clone has ten or more counts. This chain joins TRBV4-2 and TRBJ1-1; weak D call: TRBD1 (5 bases). The CDR3 extends over 13 amino acids. Germline V CDR1 and CDR2: LGHNA, YNFKEQ. Deletions cut 2 bases from V and 7 bases from J, with 11 bases between. The CDR3 reads CASSQRGGDEAFF. The CDR3 DNA reads as TGTGCCAGCAGCCAAAGGGGAGGGGATGAAGCTTTCTTT.

The V and J genes are TRBV2 and TRBJ1-2; weak D call: TRBD1 (5 bases). Germline CDR1 is SNHLY and CDR2 is FYNNEI. This CDR3 has 12 amino acids. The V gene lost 6 bases and the J gene lost 8 bases, with 13 bases spanning the gap. This CDR3 is CASSQRGKGYTF. Here the CDR3 DNA reads TGTGCCAGCAGCCAACGGGGGAAGGGCTACACCTTC.

A few counts support this clone. This chain joins TRBV28 and TRBJ2-7; no definite D call. Germline lookup yields CDR1 MDHEN and CDR2 SYDVKM. This CDR3 is built from 11 residues. V lost 7 bases and J lost 3, with 7 bases in between. CDR3 residues: CASMFRYEQYF. In DNA, the CDR3 is TGTGCCAGCATGTTCCGCTACGAGCAGTACTTC.

This chain connects TRBV11-2 to TRBJ2-7; unclear D gene. This CDR3 comprises 14 residues. Between the trimmed V and J ends, which lost 3 bases and 6 bases, there was a span of 15 bases. CDR1 is SGHAT and CDR2 is FQNNGV in the germline V gene. As DNA, the CDR3 is TGTGCCAGCAGCTTCTGGCAAAACCCCTCCGAGCAGTACTTC. Residues: CASSFWQNPSEQYF.

The J gene is TRBJ2-7, the V gene TRBV4-2; TRBD2 aligns across 7 bases. Germline CDR1 LGHNA, CDR2 YNFKEQ. V shed 1 base and J 3 bases; nucleotides not matched to a gene: 15. The CDR3 covers 18 residues. CDR3 sequence: CASSQVGASGIQLYEQYF. As DNA, the CDR3 is TGTGCCAGCAGCCAAGTCGGAGCTAGCGGAATCCAACTCTACGAGCAGTACTTC.